This T cell receptor (beta chain) originates from a study of T cell repertoires in cytomegalovirus infection. One entry per CDR3 protein, called by TCRdb with MiXCR from the reads. Here the sample spans more than 400,000 distinct CDR3 sequences, approximately 25% being singletons. This clonotype was seen more than once but under ten times. Input material: PBMCs. This receptor was identified in a human donor in good health (CMV status not recorded). Some clones in this sample may be carry-over from other donors' samples.

CDR3 coding DNA: TGTGCCAGCAGTCCCGGACTAGCGAAGAAGGACCAAGAGACCCAGTACTTC. It codes for CASSPGLAKKDQETQYF. The V and J genes are TRBV6-5 and TRBJ2-5; TRBD2 aligns across 9 bases. The CDR3 runs 17 residues. CDR1 and CDR2 (germline): MNHEY, SVGAGI. Trimming at V came to 5 bases and at J to 0 bases, leaving 10 bases not matched to a gene.